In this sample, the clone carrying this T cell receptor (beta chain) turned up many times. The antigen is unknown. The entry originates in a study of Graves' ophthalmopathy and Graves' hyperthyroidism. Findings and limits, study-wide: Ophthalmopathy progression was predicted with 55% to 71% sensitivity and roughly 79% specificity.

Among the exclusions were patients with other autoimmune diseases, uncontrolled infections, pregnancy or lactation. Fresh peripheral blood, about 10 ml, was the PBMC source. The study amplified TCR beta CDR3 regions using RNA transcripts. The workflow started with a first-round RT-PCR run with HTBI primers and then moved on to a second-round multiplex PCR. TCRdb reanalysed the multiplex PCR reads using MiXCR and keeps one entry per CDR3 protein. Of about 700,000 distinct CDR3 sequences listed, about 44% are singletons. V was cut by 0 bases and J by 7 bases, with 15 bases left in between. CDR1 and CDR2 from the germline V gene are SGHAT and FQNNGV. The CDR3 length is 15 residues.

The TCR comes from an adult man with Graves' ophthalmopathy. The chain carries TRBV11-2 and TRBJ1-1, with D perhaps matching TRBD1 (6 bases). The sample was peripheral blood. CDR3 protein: CASSLDRQGLGEAFF. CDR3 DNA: TGTGCCAGCAGCTTAGATCGCCAGGGGCTAGGTGAAGCTTTCTTT.